The 16 T cell receptor beta chains below were found in one sample sequenced in a study of shared clonotypes between healthy human individuals. Assay used: immunoSEQ multiplex PCR; TCRdb lists only in-frame clones, some missing. The table includes around 440,000 clones, 70% to 80% detected once. Sequenced input: PBMCs. Receptor source: a woman aged 35 to 49 in good health. Some clones in this sample may be carry-over from other donors' samples.

The CDR3 sequence: CASSLVGSSGPPYNEQFF. DNA of the CDR3: TGTGCCAGCAGCTTAGTTGGCTCAAGCGGGCCCCCCTACAATGAGCAGTTCTTC. The V gene is TRBV7-2, the J gene TRBJ2-1; D possibly corresponds to TRBD2 (6 bases). CDR3 length: 18 amino acids. The V end lost 1 base, the J end lost 2 bases, and 18 bases lay between the germline ends. Germline V gene lookup returns CDR1 SGHTA and CDR2 FQGNSA.

In DNA, the CDR3 is TGTGCCAGTCGGCTCGCAAATCAGCCCCAGCATTTT. It yields the protein CASRLANQPQHF. The V and J genes are TRBV6-1 and TRBJ1-5; D unresolved. The ends were cut back, 9 bases at V and 4 bases at J, with 10 bases in the middle. This CDR3 contains 12 residues. Germline V CDR1 and CDR2: MNHNS, SASEGT.

The V call is TRBV28, the J call TRBJ2-1; D tentatively fits TRBD1 or TRBD2 (5 bases each). V was pared by 5 bases and J by 6 bases, with 20 bases between. The CDR3 length is 16 residues. Germline V gives CDR1 MDHEN, CDR2 SYDVKM. The CDR3, as DNA: TGTGCCAGCAGTCGAACCAGGGAGATCCATCGCAATGAGCAGTTCTTC. Translating it yields CASSRTREIHRNEQFF.

This sequence joins TRBV7-2 and TRBJ1-2; 7 bases match TRBD1. The germline V gene has CDR1 SGHTA and CDR2 FQGNSA. This CDR3 has 13 amino acids. The V segment lost 6 bases and the J segment 5 bases; nucleotides outside the gene matches: 6. The CDR3 DNA sequence: TGTGCCAGCAGTATTGCAGGGGGTTATGGCTACACCTTC. This encodes CASSIAGGYGYTF.

The V call is TRBV30, the J call TRBJ2-3; unclear D gene. The V and J ends lost 2 bases and 0 bases respectively, with 0 bases between them. CDR3 length: 11 residues. Germline values: CDR1 GTSNPN, CDR2 SVGIG (reference sequence). The CDR3: CAWSSTDTQYF. The DNA for the CDR3 is TGTGCCTGGAGTAGCACAGATACGCAGTATTTT.

The chain employs TRBV7-9 and TRBJ2-7; TRBD2 aligns across 9 bases. Germline V lookup: CDR1 SEHNR, CDR2 FQNEAQ (reference sequence). This CDR3 has 15 amino acids. The J segment lost 4 bases and the V segment lost 3 bases, leaving 7 bases of the junction unmatched. CDR3 protein: CASSFSWREGYEQYF. As DNA, the CDR3 is TGTGCCAGCAGCTTCAGTTGGCGGGAGGGTTACGAGCAGTACTTC. Full variable domain (outside the CDR3, taken from reference TRBV7-9 and TRBJ2-7): DTGVSQNPRHKITKRGQNVTFRCDPISEHNRLYWYRQTLGQGPEFLTYFQNEAQLEKSRLLSDRFSAERPKGSFSTLEIQRTEQGDSAMYLCASSFSWREGYEQYFGPGTRLTVT.

The chain carries TRBV18 and TRBJ2-2; 8 bases line up with TRBD2. The CDR3 length is 16 residues. The ends lost 2 bases at V and 4 bases at J; junction bases unmatched: 6. The germline V gene has CDR1 KGHSH and CDR2 LQKENI. The CDR3 region has the DNA TGTGCCAGCTCACCATCGGAGCGGGAGCTCACCGGGGAGCTGTTTTTT. Encoded protein: CASSPSERELTGELFF.

V is TRBV9 and J is TRBJ2-5; D is perhaps TRBD2 (5 bases). Looked up from germline, CDR1 is SGDLS and CDR2 is YYNGEE. V lost 1 base and J 2 bases, leaving 12 bases between the germline ends. This CDR3 is 15 amino acids long. CDR3 nucleotide sequence: TGTGCCAGCAGCGTAATAGGAGCGGAGCAAGAGACCCAGTACTTC. Its protein product is CASSVIGAEQETQYF.

V is TRBV11-2 and J is TRBJ2-1, with TRBD2 matching over 11 bases. V shed 5 bases, J shed 0 bases, and the junction held 9 bases outside the gene matches. In germline, CDR1 is SGHAT, CDR2 FQNNGV. This CDR3 region has 18 residues. This CDR3 is CASSIIAGGPRSYNEQFF. In DNA, the CDR3 is TGTGCCAGCAGCATCATAGCGGGAGGGCCACGCTCCTACAATGAGCAGTTCTTC.

The chain has TRBV5-1 and TRBJ2-3, with 7 bases that match TRBD1. J was trimmed by 4 bases and V by 4 bases; bases with no gene match: 9. Looked up from germline, CDR1 is SGHRS and CDR2 is YFSETQ. The CDR3 has 15 amino acids. Here the CDR3 DNA reads TGCGCCAGCAGCCCAGTCGACAGGGCCTCAGATACGCAGTATTTT. Protein: CASSPVDRASDTQYF.

This clone was counted ten times or more. This chain joins TRBV30 and TRBJ1-2; possibly TRBD1 for D (5 bases). The V and J ends lost 0 bases and 8 bases respectively, with 13 bases between them. The CDR3 runs 13 residues. Germline V gene data show CDR1 as GTSNPN and CDR2 as SVGIG (reference sequence). CDR3 amino acids: CAWSVARVAGYTF. CDR3 in DNA: TGTGCCTGGAGTGTCGCCAGGGTGGCGGGCTACACCTTC.

V is TRBV30 and J is TRBJ2-3, with TRBD2 identical over 7 bases. Germline CDR1 is GTSNPN and CDR2 is SVGIG (reference sequence). This CDR3 has 17 amino acids. V gave up 3 bases and J gave up 5 bases; unmatched junction bases: 17. The CDR3 loop reads CAWSPPGGAADGDTQYF. The CDR3 nucleotides read TGTGCCTGGAGCCCCCCGGGGGGAGCCGCCGACGGAGATACGCAGTATTTT.

This clone was seen once. A far more abundant clone sits one base away, making this likely a read error. V is TRBV2 and J is TRBJ2-7; D gene uncertain. Germline-derived CDR1 and CDR2 are SNHLY and FYNNEI. The CDR3 runs to 16 residues. CDR3 sequence (DNA): TGTGTCAGCAGTGAAGCTAGGCGCGTTACCTCCTACGAGCAGTACTTC. Its translation is CVSSEARRVTSYEQYF.

The J gene is TRBJ2-2, the V gene TRBV6-5; 8 nucleotides agree with TRBD2. Germline-derived CDR1 and CDR2 are MNHEY and SVGAGI. V dropped 10 bases and J dropped 1; count of bases not matched to a gene: 5. CDR3 length equals 14 residues. This CDR3 is CATIAGMNTGELFF. DNA for the CDR3: TGTGCCACCATAGCGGGAATGAACACCGGGGAGCTGTTTTTT.

As for this clone: A read error is possible here, since a much larger clone lies one base away. V usage is TRBV11-3 and J usage is TRBJ2-7; D is possibly TRBD2 (6 bases). In germline, CDR1 is SGHNT, CDR2 YENEEA. CDR3 length equals 14 residues. V gave up 4 bases and J gave up 2 bases, with 12 bases separating them. CDR3 amino acids: CASSSGLPPYEQYF. The DNA for the CDR3 is TGTGCCAGCAGCTCGGGACTCCCACCCTACGAGCAGTACTTC.

The rearrangement joins TRBV6-1 to TRBJ1-2; no clear D. Germline CDR1 MNHNS, CDR2 SASEGT. The CDR3 runs to 14 residues. V lost 1 base and J lost 5, with 11 bases in between. For the CDR3, the DNA is TGTGCCAGCAGTGAAGGAGGAGGTGTGTATGGCTACACCTTC. Translated: CASSEGGGVYGYTF.